These 15 T cell receptor beta chains were all obtained from the same sample, sequenced in a study of cytomegalovirus exposure and HLA in healthy donors. Produced via immunoSEQ multiplex PCR; TCRdb's table is partial and in-frame only. The sample consists of about 170,000 clones, about 89% of them appearing once. Sequenced: PBMCs. The receptors were sampled from a man aged 18-30 years in good health and CMV-seropositive.

V and J are TRBV2 and TRBJ2-3; 7 positions agree with TRBD2. The length of the CDR3 is 14 residues. V lost 4 bases and J lost 2; bases outside the gene matches: 3. Germline loops: CDR1 SNHLY, CDR2 FYNNEI. The CDR3 region has the DNA TGTGCCAGCAGTGCCGGGGGGATCACAGATACGCAGTATTTT. Translated, it gives CASSAGGITDTQYF.

The CDR3 loop reads CASSYSGFGTDTQYF. The CDR3 nucleotides are TGTGCCAGCAGCTACAGCGGTTTCGGCACAGATACGCAGTATTTT. The chain joins TRBV28 to TRBJ2-3; D is possibly TRBD2 (5 bases). Germline V gene lookup returns CDR1 MDHEN and CDR2 SYDVKM. The CDR3 length is 15 residues. Trimming stripped 6 bases from V and 1 base from J, with 14 bases between.

This sequence joins TRBV29-1 and TRBJ1-2; the D is unclear. Deletions cut 7 bases from V and 5 bases from J, with 5 bases between. There are 9 residues in the CDR3. Germline lookup yields CDR1 SQVTM and CDR2 ANQGSEA. This CDR3 reads CSAGYGYTF. Here the CDR3 DNA reads TGCAGCGCCGGTTATGGCTACACCTTC.

V gene TRBV19 combines with J gene TRBJ1-2, with 10 bases aligning to TRBD1. The CDR3 has 14 amino acids. Germline V gives CDR1 LNHDA, CDR2 SQIVND (reference sequence). With 3 bases clipped from V and 10 bases from J, the junction kept 8 bases outside the gene matches. CDR3 loop: CASSIAGTGVFYTF. CDR3 in DNA: TGTGCCAGTAGTATCGCCGGGACAGGGGTCTTCTACACCTTC. Variable domain in full (rest from reference TRBV19 and TRBJ1-2): DGGITQSPKYLFRKEGQNVTLSCEQNLNHDAMYWYRQDPGQGLRLIYYSQIVNDFQKGDIAEGYSVSREKKESFPLTVTSAQKNPTAFYLCASSIAGTGVFYTFGSGTRLTVV.

The chain recombines TRBV7-6 with TRBJ2-1, with 9 nucleotides matching TRBD1. Losses at the gene ends were 5 bases for V and 8 bases for J; bases not matched to a gene: 13. The CDR3 runs 16 residues. Germline lookup yields CDR1 SGHVS and CDR2 FNYEAQ. The CDR3: CASSLLQGAELDEQFF. The CDR3 DNA is TGTGCCAGCAGCCTATTACAGGGGGCCGAATTAGATGAGCAGTTCTTC.

The chain recombines TRBV6-1 with TRBJ2-7; 8 nucleotides line up with TRBD1. V gave up 6 bases and J gave up 7 bases; unmatched junction bases: 8. CDR3 length equals 13 residues. Germline assignment: CDR1 MNHNS and CDR2 SASEGT. CDR3 residues: CASSISGTGEQYF. CDR3 DNA sequence: TGTGCCAGCAGCATATCCGGGACAGGTGAGCAGTACTTC.

This clone was recorded only once. The gene calls are TRBV5-1 and TRBJ2-2, with a possible D match to TRBD1 (6 bases). This CDR3 spans 14 amino acids. Germline-derived CDR1 and CDR2 are SGHRS and YFSETQ. V lost 6 bases, J lost 1 base, and 10 bases lay in between. CDR3 DNA sequence: TGCGCCAGCACAGGACAGATGAACACCGGGGAGCTGTTTTTT. Encoded protein: CASTGQMNTGELFF.

The chain joins TRBV5-6 to TRBJ2-3, with a possible D match to TRBD1 (5 bases). Per germline, CDR1 SGHDT and CDR2 YYEEEE. This CDR3 has 13 residues. The V gene lost 3 bases and the J gene lost 5 bases, with 10 bases spanning the gap. The CDR3 spells CASSSRGGDTQYF. The CDR3 coding sequence is TGTGCCAGCAGCTCAAGGGGTGGAGATACGCAGTATTTT.

The rearrangement links TRBV2 to TRBJ2-5, with D uncertain. V lost 6 bases and J lost 4, with 15 bases in between. The CDR3 has 14 amino acids. Germline CDR1 is SNHLY and CDR2 is FYNNEI. The CDR3: CASRLPLPVETQYF. Written as DNA, the CDR3 is TGTGCCAGCAGACTACCATTACCGGTAGAGACCCAGTACTTC.

The rearrangement links TRBV9 to TRBJ2-7, with 8 bases fitting TRBD1. The germline V gene encodes CDR1 SGDLS and CDR2 YYNGEE. V was clipped by 0 bases and J by 1 base; unmatched bases: 3. CDR3 length equals 15 residues. This CDR3 reads CASSVAGQESYEQYF. DNA for the CDR3: TGTGCCAGCAGCGTAGCGGGACAGGAATCCTACGAGCAGTACTTC.

V usage is TRBV27 and J usage is TRBJ2-2, with a possible D match to TRBD2 (6 bases). V dropped 3 bases and J dropped 3 bases, with 17 bases sitting between them. Looked up from germline, CDR1 is MNHEY and CDR2 is SMNVEV (reference sequence). The CDR3 runs to 17 residues. CDR3 nucleotides: TGTGCCAGCAGTTTCTTGGGGCGCGGGGCGTACACCGGGGAGCTGTTTTTT. Protein sequence: CASSFLGRGAYTGELFF.

The chain employs TRBV7-9 and TRBJ1-3, with D unresolved. V was shortened by 3 bases and J by 4 bases, with 4 bases between the two germline ends. The CDR3 length is 12 residues. The V gene's germline CDR1 is SEHNR and CDR2 FQNEAQ (reference sequence). The CDR3 nucleotides are TGTGCCAGCAGCTTGCAGGGAAACACCATATATTTT. This translates into CASSLQGNTIYF. The full variable domain, completed using reference TRBV7-9 and TRBJ1-3, is DTGVSQNPRHKITKRGQNVTFRCDPISEHNRLYWYRQTLGQGPEFLTYFQNEAQLEKSRLLSDRFSAERPKGSFSTLEIQRTEQGDSAMYLCASSLQGNTIYFGEGSWLTVV.

J is TRBJ2-3 and V is TRBV18; possibly TRBD2 for D (5 bases). CDR3 length: 16 amino acids. Per germline, CDR1 KGHSH and CDR2 LQKENI. V lost 1 base to trimming and J lost 2 bases, with 13 bases between them. The CDR3 bases are TGTGCCAGCTCACCACTCAGCGGTACTCTCACAGATACGCAGTATTTT. The encoded protein is CASSPLSGTLTDTQYF.

The V call is TRBV27, the J call TRBJ2-7; tentative D call: TRBD2 (6 bases). V was shortened by 6 bases and J by 4 bases, with 10 bases between the two germline ends. Germline lookup yields CDR1 MNHEY and CDR2 SMNVEV (reference sequence). CDR3 length: 12 residues. CDR3 coding DNA: TGTGCCAGCAGAACTGGGGGGTACGAGCAGTACTTC. Protein product: CASRTGGYEQYF.

The rearrangement joins TRBV11-2 to TRBJ2-7, with D possibly matching TRBD1 (6 bases). Germline V gene lookup returns CDR1 SGHAT and CDR2 FQNNGV. CDR3 length equals 13 residues. V dropped 6 bases and J dropped 2 bases, with 11 bases sitting between them. The CDR3 DNA sequence: TGTGCCAGCAGTGCTGGACAGACCTACGAGCAGTACTTC. This translates into CASSAGQTYEQYF. Together with reference TRBV11-2 and TRBJ2-7, the CDR3 gives the full variable domain: EAGVAQSPRYKIIEKRQSVAFWCNPISGHATLYWYQQILGQGPKLLIQFQNNGVVDDSQLPKDRFSAERLKGVDSTLKIQPAKLEDSAVYLCASSAGQTYEQYFGPGTRLTVT.